A selection of T cell receptor beta chains follows, all from one sample in a study of cytomegalovirus exposure and HLA in healthy donors. TCRdb's table, derived via immunoSEQ multiplex PCR, lists solely in-frame clones and lacks some. The sample carries some 330,000 clones, roughly 90% recorded once. The sample taken for sequencing was PBMCs. These receptors were obtained from a woman between 18 and 29 years old in good health and CMV-seronegative. Each CDR3 is given with its conserved first and last residue. Fields, in order: J gene, clone size, V gene, D gene, CDR3 protein, CDR3 DNA. D genes are given only for firm matches. Only part of the rows carry a size: once, few, many, or a class if the clone is expanded.

>TRBJ2-5|.|TRBV5-4|TRBD2
CASSLGLAGGETQYF
TGTGCCAGCAGCTTGGGACTAGCGGGAGGGGAGACCCAGTACTTC
>TRBJ2-7|.|TRBV2|TRBD1
CASARGLSYEQYF
TGTGCCAGCGCTAGGGGGCTCTCCTACGAGCAGTACTTC
>TRBJ2-1|.|TRBV28|TRBD2
CASSLYVAGEQFF
TGTGCCAGCAGTTTATACGTAGCGGGAGAGCAGTTCTTC
>TRBJ1-1|many|TRBV2|.
CAGTRDLNTEAFF
TGTGCCGGAACCCGGGATCTGAACACTGAAGCTTTCTTT
>TRBJ1-2|few|TRBV18|.
CASSPPTVIYGYTF
TGTGCCAGCTCACCACCGACAGTAATCTATGGCTACACCTTC
>TRBJ2-2|.|TRBV7-3|TRBD2
CASSPVAGDNTGELFF
TGTGCCAGCAGCCCTGTAGCGGGAGATAACACCGGGGAGCTGTTTTTT
>TRBJ2-7|once|TRBV28|.
CASSSYTYEQYF
TGTGCCAGCAGTTCTTATACTTACGAGCAGTACTTC
>TRBJ2-1|.|TRBV4-1|.
CASSQEAPPEQFF
TGCGCCAGCAGCCAAGAAGCCCCTCCCGAGCAGTTCTTC
>TRBJ2-7|.|TRBV7-2|TRBD2
CASSLAAGGAYEQYF
TGTGCCAGCAGCTTAGCTGCGGGGGGCGCCTACGAGCAGTACTTC
>TRBJ2-2|.|TRBV4-3|.
CASSQDRTGDGELFF
TGCGCCAGCAGCCAAGATAGAACAGGCGACGGGGAGCTGTTTTTT
>TRBJ2-7|.|TRBV14|.
CASSQGAVSEQYF
TGTGCCAGCAGCCAAGGAGCGGTTAGCGAGCAGTACTTC
>TRBJ1-1|.|TRBV11-2|TRBD1
CASSLAGQGVFEAFF
TGTGCCAGCAGCTTAGCGGGACAGGGGGTTTTTGAAGCTTTCTTT
>TRBJ2-7|once|TRBV13|.
CASRAQGTNPQYF
TGTGCCAGCAGGGCACAGGGAACCAATCCGCAGTACTTC
>TRBJ2-7|.|TRBV5-1|TRBD1
CASRPGQGYYEQYF
TGCGCCAGCAGGCCGGGACAGGGATACTACGAGCAGTACTTC
>TRBJ2-5|.|TRBV6-6|.
CASSLSYRAEETQYF
TGTGCCAGCAGTTTATCCTACAGGGCCGAAGAGACCCAGTACTTC
>TRBJ2-7|.|TRBV6-1|.
CASSEVDRYEQYF
TGTGCCAGCAGTGAAGTAGACAGATACGAGCAGTACTTC
>TRBJ2-7|once|TRBV5-6|.
CASSLAHAGSSYEQYF
TGTGCCAGCAGCTTGGCCCATGCGGGAAGCTCCTACGAGCAGTACTTC
>TRBJ2-1|.|TRBV30|TRBD2
CAFRLAGEGGKQFF
TGTGCCTTTAGACTAGCGGGAGAGGGAGGAAAGCAGTTCTTC
>TRBJ2-2|once|TRBV9|TRBD2
CASSPTSGTTGELFF
TGTGCCAGCAGCCCGACTAGCGGAACGACCGGGGAGCTGTTTTTT
>TRBJ2-7|.|TRBV27|.
CASSPQGPASYEQYF
TGTGCCAGCAGTCCACAGGGCCCGGCCTCCTACGAGCAGTACTTC
>TRBJ2-2|.|TRBV6-5|.
CASSLNTGELFF
TGTGCCAGCAGTCTTAACACCGGGGAGCTGTTTTTT
>TRBJ2-7|few|TRBV4-1|.
CASSQDFSRNNYEQYF
TGCGCCAGCAGCCAAGATTTCTCCAGAAATAACTACGAGCAGTACTTC
>TRBJ2-7|.|TRBV5-4|.
CASSLPGGGSPREQYF
TGTGCCAGCAGCTTACCCGGGGGCGGGAGCCCCAGAGAGCAGTACTTC
>TRBJ1-2|.|TRBV14|TRBD1
CASSQAGGRGTANYGYTF
TGTGCCAGCAGCCAAGCTGGGGGTCGGGGGACAGCTAACTATGGCTACACCTTC
>TRBJ1-2|.|TRBV5-1|.
CASSLAQGVYGYTF
TGCGCCAGCAGCTTGGCCCAAGGGGTTTATGGCTACACCTTC
>TRBJ1-3|.|TRBV6-5|.
CASSPTGPRGNTIYF
TGTGCCAGCAGCCCCACAGGGCCCCGAGGAAACACCATATATTTT
>TRBJ2-3|.|TRBV9|.
CASSVGESWFDTQYF
TGTGCCAGCAGCGTAGGGGAGTCGTGGTTTGATACGCAGTATTTT
>TRBJ2-7|.|TRBV11-3|TRBD1
CASSRTGGYEQYF
TGTGCCAGCAGCCGAACAGGGGGTTACGAGCAGTACTTC
>TRBJ2-3|.|TRBV6-1|.
CASSDPFDTQYF
TGTGCCAGCAGTGACCCGTTCGATACGCAGTATTTT
>TRBJ1-4|.|TRBV28|.
CASSLPTATNEKLFF
TGTGCCAGCAGTTTACCCACAGCAACTAATGAAAAACTGTTTTTT
>TRBJ2-3|.|TRBV18|.
CASSPSRDTQYF
TGTGCCAGCTCACCAAGCAGGGATACGCAGTATTTT
>TRBJ2-1|.|TRBV11-2|TRBD2
CASAHLSSGNEQFF
TGTGCCAGCGCCCACCTCTCTAGCGGCAATGAGCAGTTCTTC
>TRBJ2-1|few|TRBV27|TRBD2
CASRLAGGGNEQFF
TGTGCCAGCAGACTAGCGGGAGGAGGGAATGAGCAGTTCTTC
>TRBJ1-1|.|TRBV5-1|.
CASSLKGVETEAFF
TGCGCCAGCAGCTTGAAGGGAGTAGAGACTGAAGCTTTCTTT
>TRBJ1-2|few|TRBV9|.
CASSVAGAGGYTF
TGTGCCAGCAGCGTAGCAGGGGCGGGCGGCTACACCTTC
>TRBJ2-5|.|TRBV7-7|.
CASSFLGASETQYF
TGTGCTAGCAGCTTCCTAGGCGCTTCGGAGACCCAGTACTTC
>TRBJ1-2|.|TRBV11-3|TRBD1
CASSPGQDMGYGYTF
TGTGCCAGCAGCCCAGGACAGGACATGGGCTATGGCTACACCTTC
>TRBJ2-7|.|TRBV25-1|.
CASSNGYEQYF
TGTGCCAGCAGTAACGGCTACGAGCAGTACTTC
>TRBJ1-5|.|TRBV4-3|TRBD1
CASSQDAPGQGIGQPQHF
TGCGCCAGCAGCCAAGATGCACCGGGACAGGGGATTGGGCAGCCCCAGCATTTT
>TRBJ2-7|.|TRBV6-5|.
CASSYSSLAGEQYF
TGTGCCAGCAGTTACTCGAGTTTAGCTGGCGAGCAGTACTTC
>TRBJ2-1|.|TRBV7-8|TRBD2
CASREGGPSGSGNEQFF
TGTGCCAGCAGGGAGGGCGGTCCTAGCGGGAGTGGTAATGAGCAGTTCTTC
>TRBJ1-4|.|TRBV28|.
CATIHGGDLNEKLFF
TGTGCCACCATCCACGGAGGGGACTTGAATGAAAAACTGTTTTTT
>TRBJ2-7|many|TRBV7-9|.
CASSLALSVLSYEQYF
TGTGCCAGCAGCTTAGCGCTGTCAGTGCTCTCCTACGAGCAGTACTTC
>TRBJ2-1|.|TRBV6-6|TRBD1
CASSGKDRGTYNEQFF
TGTGCCAGCAGTGGGAAGGACAGGGGGACCTACAATGAGCAGTTCTTC
>TRBJ2-5|.|TRBV27|.
CASSHSGTYGETQYF
TGTGCCAGCAGTCACTCCGGGACATACGGGGAGACCCAGTACTTC
>TRBJ1-2|.|TRBV6-5|.
CASSLEVDYTF
TGTGCCAGCAGCCTAGAAGTTGACTACACCTTC